This TCR beta chain was sequenced in a study of blood T cell repertoires in COVID-19. Study at large: The origin of the acute and convalescent COVID-19 samples was the United States, Italy and Spain. PBMCs, B-cell-depleted T cells, or T cells provided the cDNA or gDNA that made up the material.

This clone has at least ten counts. CDR1 is MDHEN, CDR2 SYDVKM, per germline. The CDR3 is 12 amino acids. With 8 bases removed from V and 5 bases from J, the gap between germline ends came to 9 bases. Authors' methods: Amplification of reference gene primers was used by the study to estimate nucleated cell counts. Assay used: immunoSEQ multiplex PCR; TCRdb lists only in-frame clones, some missing. V and J calls and clone size come straight from that table; D and trimming were deduced from the DNA. Of fewer than 300,000 clones listed, approximately 92% were seen once; the top ten hold around 1.1%. Living in about two dozen US areas, the participants were between about 18 and 95 years of age.

The sample consisted of PBMCs or T cells enriched from blood (not recorded which). The TCR comes from a woman aged 25 to 45 who had recovered from COVID-19. The chain couples TRBV28 to TRBJ2-2; TRBD1 is a possible D gene (5 bases). The CDR3 bases are TGTGCCAGCGCAGGGTGGACCGGGGAGCTGTTTTTT. This codes for CASAGWTGELFF.